These T cell receptor beta chains were read from a single sample in a study of T-cell memory formation after mild COVID-19. TCRdb re-called the 5' RACE reads through MiXCR, storing one row per CDR3 protein. Altogether 500,000 to 550,000 distinct CDR3 sequences are present, about a fifth being singletons, with the ten largest covering around 13%. The sequencing input was PBMCs or a T cell subset sorted from them (not recorded which). The receptors were sampled from an adult woman who had mild COVID-19 (a few samples of this study predate the infection). Cell type and time point are not known. The CDR3 runs from the conserved cysteine through the conserved F or W. The D gene is left open where the match is weak. Expanded clones get a size class; other rows say once, few or many, or leave the size out.

d_call clone_size j_call v_call cdr3_aa cdr3_nt
TRBD1 few TRBJ2-5 TRBV19 CASRLTGARETQYF TGTGCCAGTAGATTGACAGGGGCGCGGGAGACCCAGTACTTC
TRBD1 few TRBJ1-5 TRBV10-3 CAISDRGGAGNQPQHF TGTGCCATCAGTGACCGAGGGGGCGCGGGCAATCAGCCCCAGCATTTT
TRBD2 . TRBJ2-1 TRBV7-2 CASSLVGLASNEQFF TGTGCCAGCAGCTTGGTGGGACTAGCATCCAATGAGCAGTTCTTC
. . TRBJ1-2 TRBV7-9 CASSLKDGGYTF TGTGCCAGCAGCTTGAAAGACGGTGGCTACACCTTC
. few TRBJ1-1 TRBV12-3/TRBV12-4 CASSPGIANTEAFF TGTGCCAGCAGTCCAGGGATCGCGAACACTGAAGCTTTCTTT
TRBD1 few TRBJ1-1 TRBV19 CASSARQGVTVNTEAFF TGTGCCAGTAGTGCCAGACAGGGGGTTACGGTGAACACTGAAGCTTTCTTT
. . TRBJ1-6 TRBV5-6 CASSLEGRSPLHF TGTGCCAGCAGCTTGGAGGGGCGTTCACCCCTCCACTTT
. . TRBJ2-3 TRBV5-1 CASSLGVGLAYTDTQYF TGCGCCAGCAGCTTGGGGGTCGGGCTAGCGTACACAGATACGCAGTATTTT
TRBD2 . TRBJ2-5 TRBV6-9 CASRYGTSGKNIVETQYF TGTGCCAGCAGATACGGGACTAGCGGGAAAAATATAGTTGAGACCCAGTACTTC
. . TRBJ1-2 TRBV10-3 CAISAPRGYGYTF TGTGCCATCAGTGCCCCAAGGGGCTATGGCTACACCTTC
TRBD1 few TRBJ2-3 TRBV7-8 CASSFGTEDTQYF TGTGCCAGCAGCTTCGGGACAGAAGATACGCAGTATTTT
. few TRBJ1-5 TRBV6-6 CASSYSRTDSSNQPQHF TGTGCCAGCAGTTACTCGAGGACAGATAGTAGCAATCAGCCCCAGCATTTT
. . TRBJ2-2 TRBV25-1 CASSFPGALSAGELFF TGTGCCAGCAGTTTTCCGGGCGCTCTTTCCGCCGGGGAGCTGTTTTTT
TRBD2 few TRBJ2-3 TRBV20-1 CSARWSGTSGADTQYF TGCAGTGCTAGATGGTCCGGGACTAGCGGGGCAGATACGCAGTATTTT
. . TRBJ1-1 TRBV21-1 CASSRGAVWSLPEAFF TGTGCCAGCAGCCGGGGAGCAGTTTGGTCCCTCCCTGAAGCTTTCTTT
. . TRBJ2-7 TRBV4-1 CASSIFQGPNSYEQYF TGCGCCAGCAGCATCTTCCAGGGGCCAAACTCCTACGAGCAGTACTTC
. . TRBJ2-4 TRBV2 CASSPDKTLWLAKNIQYF TGTGCCAGCAGCCCCGACAAGACCCTCTGGCTGGCCAAAAACATTCAGTACTTC
. . TRBJ2-5 TRBV7-9 CASSFAWTQETQYF TGTGCCAGCAGCTTTGCCTGGACCCAAGAGACCCAGTACTTC
. few TRBJ2-5 TRBV18 CASSTTAGASETQYF TGTGCCAGCTCAACGACGGCCGGTGCGTCAGAGACCCAGTACTTC
. few TRBJ1-4 TRBV27 CASGEAGASEKLFF TGTGCCAGCGGGGAGGCAGGGGCATCTGAAAAACTGTTTTTT
TRBD1 . TRBJ2-7 TRBV6-4 CASRTTGGNEQYF TGTGCCAGCAGGACGACAGGGGGCAACGAGCAGTACTTC
. many TRBJ1-1 TRBV12-3/TRBV12-4 CASKPGSGTEAFF TGTGCCAGCAAACCCGGGTCCGGGACTGAAGCTTTCTTT
TRBD2 . TRBJ2-1 TRBV9 CASSVGLAGDYNEQFF TGTGCCAGCAGCGTAGGACTAGCGGGAGATTACAATGAGCAGTTCTTC
. few TRBJ2-6 TRBV5-1 CASSLASGWDGTGGANVLTF TGCGCCAGCAGCTTGGCGTCAGGGTGGGACGGTACTGGAGGGGCCAACGTCCTGACTTTC
TRBD2 . TRBJ2-1 TRBV11-3 CASSPSSGSASEQFF TGTGCCAGCAGCCCGTCTAGCGGGAGTGCTTCTGAGCAGTTCTTC
TRBD2 few TRBJ2-7 TRBV5-1 CASSNGLAGAYEQYF TGCGCCAGCAGTAACGGACTAGCGGGTGCCTACGAGCAGTACTTC
. few TRBJ2-2 TRBV3-1 CASSQERGIGELFF TGTGCCAGCAGCCAAGAAAGGGGGATCGGGGAGCTGTTTTTT
TRBD1 few TRBJ1-2 TRBV29-1 CSVDRTGTDYGYTF TGCAGCGTTGATAGGACAGGAACCGACTATGGCTACACCTTC
. . TRBJ1-1 TRBV12-3/TRBV12-4 CASSFPAAVFF TGTGCCAGCAGTTTCCCCGCAGCGGTTTTCTTT
. few TRBJ1-3 TRBV2 CASQQGPGNTIYF TGTGCCAGCCAGCAGGGGCCAGGAAACACCATATATTTT
. few TRBJ1-5 TRBV30 CAWSRDTNQPQHF TGTGCCTGGAGTCGGGACACCAATCAGCCCCAGCATTTT
TRBD1 . TRBJ2-1 TRBV7-2 CASSLWDSSYNEQFF TGTGCCAGCAGCCTGTGGGACAGTTCCTACAATGAGCAGTTCTTC